The 18 T cell receptor beta chains in this list originate from one sample, sequenced in a study of vaccination effects on CD4 cells after COVID-19. These receptors have no known antigen. Before sequencing took place, the ViraFEST assay used viral peptide pools to expand antigen-specific CD4+ T cells. The culture ran for about eleven days before CD4+ T cells were isolated. Vaccine administered to participants consisted of two doses of either BNT162b2 or mRNA-1273. Profiling relied on immunoSEQ multiplex PCR, and the TCRdb table lists in-frame clones only, not all of them. The table has around 16,000 clones, just under 70% seen once. The material was CD4+ T cells from PBMCs cultured with SARS-CoV-2 spike peptides, obtained after COVID-19 vaccination. The receptors derive from a human donor who received a COVID-19 vaccine.

The chain couples TRBV28 to TRBJ1-5; D gene ambiguous. CDR1 and CDR2 from the germline V gene are MDHEN and SYDVKM. The CDR3 covers 13 residues. The DNA for the CDR3 is TGTACCACCCAACCAAGTCCCAATCAGCCCCAGCATTTT. This encodes CTTQPSPNQPQHF.

This clone is deemed large (0.1 to 1%). The chain uses TRBV7-3 and TRBJ2-3; D is undetermined. CDR3 length equals 14 residues. The V gene's germline CDR1 is SGHTA and CDR2 FQGTGA. Deletions cut 5 bases from V and 3 bases from J, with 12 bases between. CDR3 loop: CASSPRHGTDTQYF. CDR3 DNA sequence: TGTGCCAGCAGCCCCAGACATGGGACAGATACGCAGTATTTT.

The chain carries TRBV6-5 and TRBJ2-7; TRBD1 aligns across 11 bases. This CDR3 has 15 residues. The ends lost 6 bases at V and 5 bases at J; junction bases unmatched: 9. Germline V gene data show CDR1 as MNHEY and CDR2 as SVGAGI. This chain's CDR3 is CASRRPGQGDHEQYF. CDR3 nucleotides: TGTGCCAGCAGGCGACCGGGACAGGGGGACCACGAGCAGTACTTC.

J is TRBJ2-2 and V is TRBV7-3; 9 bases line up with TRBD2. With V trimmed by 5 bases and J by 2 bases, 6 bases remained unmatched. CDR1 and CDR2 (germline): SGHTA, FQGTGA. The length of the CDR3 is 16 residues. The CDR3 DNA reads TGTGCCAGCAGCCCTCAAGCGGGGGGAAACACCGGGGAGCTGTTTTTT. The encoded protein is CASSPQAGGNTGELFF. Looking up the rest from reference TRBV7-3 and TRBJ2-2 gives the full variable domain: GAGVSQTPSNKVTEKGKYVELRCDPISGHTALYWYRQSLGQGPEFLIYFQGTGAADDSGLPNDRFFAVRPEGSVSTLKIQRTERGDSAVYLCASSPQAGGNTGELFFGEGSRLTVL.

This clone has a count of ten or more. DNA of the CDR3: TGTGCCAGCAGCCCACAGGCAGCCGGAGTTGAGCAGTTCTTC. Translating it yields CASSPQAAGVEQFF. The genes are TRBV27 and TRBJ2-1, with D perhaps TRBD1 (5 bases). Germline V gene sequence: CDR1 MNHEY, CDR2 SMNVEV (reference sequence). The V end lost 6 bases, the J end lost 9 bases, and 18 bases lay between the germline ends. This CDR3 is built from 14 residues.

V and J are TRBV7-9 and TRBJ2-7; D call uncertain. V was pared by 5 bases and J by 3 bases, with 11 bases between. Germline V gene lookup returns CDR1 SEHNR and CDR2 FQNEAQ (reference sequence). The CDR3 totals 13 residues. The CDR3 spells CASSPVGLYEQYF. CDR3 nucleotides: TGTGCCAGCAGCCCTGTGGGCCTCTACGAGCAGTACTTC.

The V and J genes are TRBV5-1 and TRBJ1-1; TRBD1 matches 7 bases. V shed 4 bases and J 6 bases; nucleotides not matched to a gene: 9. Germline V gene lookup returns CDR1 SGHRS and CDR2 YFSETQ. The CDR3 loop spans 14 amino acids. CDR3 in DNA: TGCGCCAGCAGCCTAAGACAGGGTAGCGCTGAAGCTTTCTTT. Residues: CASSLRQGSAEAFF.

The J gene is TRBJ2-1, the V gene TRBV7-2; D is uncertain. V was clipped by 5 bases and J by 7 bases, with 15 bases between them. This CDR3 is 14 amino acids long. Germline values: CDR1 SGHTA, CDR2 FQGNSA. CDR3: CASSERLVGNEQFF. The DNA for the CDR3 is TGTGCCAGCAGCGAAAGACTGGTGGGGAATGAGCAGTTCTTC.

This chain joins TRBV19 and TRBJ1-1; no firm D call. Germline assignment: CDR1 LNHDA and CDR2 SQIVND (reference sequence). CDR3 size: 15 residues. Trimming removed 6 bases at V and 2 bases at J, with 16 bases between. CDR3 in DNA: TGTGCCAGTAGACGACGCGGGGAATTAAACACTGAAGCTTTCTTT. This sequence encodes CASRRRGELNTEAFF.

The chain couples TRBV30 to TRBJ2-5; 8 bases align to TRBD1. Germline trimming cut 3 bases from V and 5 bases from J; bases unmatched to any gene: 11. This CDR3 region has 15 residues. The V gene's germline CDR1 is GTSNPN and CDR2 SVGIG (reference sequence). CDR3 region: CAWSSTGAGMETQYF. CDR3 nucleotide sequence: TGTGCCTGGAGCTCGACAGGGGCGGGTATGGAGACCCAGTACTTC.

The V gene is TRBV9, the J gene TRBJ2-7; maybe TRBD1 (6 bases). V lost 1 base, J lost 1 base, and 12 bases lay in between. The CDR3 consists of 15 residues. Germline loops: CDR1 SGDLS, CDR2 YYNGEE. CDR3 coding DNA: TGTGCCAGCAGCGTACGGGCAGGGGCGTCCTACGAGCAGTACTTC. Its translation is CASSVRAGASYEQYF.

The rearrangement links TRBV9 to TRBJ2-5; 7 bases are shared with TRBD2. CDR1 is SGDLS, CDR2 YYNGEE, per germline. The V gene end was trimmed by 0 bases and the J gene end by 3 bases; junction bases not matched to a gene: 2. The CDR3 loop spans 14 amino acids. DNA of the CDR3: TGTGCCAGCAGCGTAGCTGGGACTAAAGAGACCCAGTACTTC. Translating it yields CASSVAGTKETQYF.

The chain has TRBV25-1 and TRBJ2-2, with a possible D match to TRBD2 (5 bases). This CDR3 comprises 13 residues. The V gene lost 8 bases and the J gene lost 1 base, with 8 bases spanning the gap. The germline gives CDR1 MGHDK, CDR2 SYGVNS. The CDR3 DNA follows: TGTGCCAGCGAGCGGCAGAACACCGGGGAGCTGTTTTTT. Amino acid sequence: CASERQNTGELFF.

This clone came up once. V is TRBV6-1 and J is TRBJ2-1; 10 nucleotides line up with TRBD2. The length of the CDR3 is 17 residues. Trimming took 3 bases from V and 7 from J; bases not matched to a gene: 12. In germline, CDR1 is MNHNS, CDR2 SASEGT. CDR3 sequence (DNA): TGTGCCAGCAGTGACGGAGCGGTAGCGGGGGGCTGGAATGAGCAGTTCTTC. Protein sequence: CASSDGAVAGGWNEQFF.

This chain uses TRBV2 with TRBJ1-1, with 8 bases matching TRBD1. The germline V gene has CDR1 SNHLY and CDR2 FYNNEI. The CDR3 spans 16 residues. J was trimmed by 0 bases and V by 4 bases; bases with no gene match: 7. DNA of the CDR3: TGTGCCAGCAGTGTTCCCCAGGGGGCGATGAACACTGAAGCTTTCTTT. It specifies CASSVPQGAMNTEAFF. The entire variable domain, with the rest obtained from reference TRBV2 and TRBJ1-1, is as follows: EPEVTQTPSHQVTQMGQEVILRCVPISNHLYFYWYRQILGQKVEFLVSFYNNEISEKSEIFDDQFSVERPDGSNFTLKIRSTKLEDSAMYFCASSVPQGAMNTEAFFGQGTRLTVV.

The chain employs TRBV19 and TRBJ2-7; 11 bases fit TRBD2. Losses at the gene ends were 5 bases for V and 7 bases for J; bases not matched to a gene: 10. This CDR3 has 15 residues. Germline V gene lookup returns CDR1 LNHDA and CDR2 SQIVND (reference sequence). The CDR3 nucleotides are TGTGCCAGTAGTCCTCCTAGCGGGAGGCGGTGGGAGCAGTACTTC. The encoded protein is CASSPPSGRRWEQYF. The full variable domain, its missing parts supplied by reference TRBV19 and TRBJ2-7, is DGGITQSPKYLFRKEGQNVTLSCEQNLNHDAMYWYRQDPGQGLRLIYYSQIVNDFQKGDIAEGYSVSREKKESFPLTVTSAQKNPTAFYLCASSPPSGRRWEQYFGPGTRLTVT.

The genes are TRBV12-5 and TRBJ2-3, with D tentatively TRBD2 (6 bases). The CDR3 length is 16 residues. Germline V gene sequence: CDR1 LGHNT, CDR2 FRNRAP. V was shortened by 5 bases and J by 2 bases, with 17 bases between the two germline ends. CDR3 in DNA: TGTGCTAGTGGTCGAATAGCGGAAAGCCCCACAGATACGCAGTATTTT. This translates into CASGRIAESPTDTQYF.

The V and J genes are TRBV29-1 and TRBJ1-2; no clear D gene. CDR1 and CDR2 from the germline V gene are SQVTM and ANQGSEA. V dropped 2 bases and J dropped 5 bases, with 9 bases sitting between them. This CDR3 has 12 residues. The CDR3 loop is CSVESAGYGYTF. CDR3 sequence (DNA): TGCAGCGTTGAATCGGCGGGGTATGGCTACACCTTC.